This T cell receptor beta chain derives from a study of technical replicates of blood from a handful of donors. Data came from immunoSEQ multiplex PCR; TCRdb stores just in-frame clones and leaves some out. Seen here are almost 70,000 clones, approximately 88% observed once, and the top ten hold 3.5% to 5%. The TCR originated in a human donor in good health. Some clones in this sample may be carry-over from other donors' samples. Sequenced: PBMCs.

CDR3 coding DNA: TGTGCCAGCAGCCAAAGGGGCCCCCCTCGGTTGAGCACTGAAGCTTTCTTT. Its translation: CASSQRGPPRLSTEAFF. The chain uses TRBV16 and TRBJ1-1, with D maybe TRBD1 (5 bases). Trimming shortened V by 2 bases and J by 4 bases, and 20 bases separated the two germline ends. The germline gives CDR1 KGHSY, CDR2 FQNENV. The CDR3 spans 17 residues.